This T cell receptor beta chain was identified during a study of Graves' ophthalmopathy and Graves' hyperthyroidism. The ends were cut back, 0 bases at V and 6 bases at J, with 21 bases in the middle. The CDR3 runs to 17 residues. Germline lookup yields CDR1 LGHDT and CDR2 YNNKEL (reference sequence). RNA transcripts yielded amplified TCR beta CDR3 regions. The first round was an RT-PCR with HTBI primers, and the second round was a multiplex PCR. Via MiXCR, TCRdb re-called the multiplex PCR reads, giving one row per CDR3 protein. The sample has about 170,000 distinct CDR3 sequences, under 40% seen once. Where ophthalmopathy was present, donors had moderate-to-severe activity, CAS ≥3, NOSPECS ≥4 and duration under 3 months. This clonotype was found many times.

The V and J genes are TRBV3-1 and TRBJ2-7; tentative D call: TRBD2 (7 bases). The sequence derives from a woman aged 35 to 49 with Graves' ophthalmopathy. Sequencing used peripheral blood. The CDR3 bases are TGTGCCAGCAGCCAAGATCCCGGGGGGCGGAGATACCCCGAGCAGTACTTC. Its translation is CASSQDPGGRRYPEQYF.